This entry is about one TCR beta chain. Its antigen is currently unknown. Primers included in the PCR were 60 Vbeta and 13 Jbeta primers. In the original processing: About 88 million unique TCR beta chains, 9.5 million to 11 million of them shared, were counted by a later analysis. Sequencing was performed with immunoSEQ multiplex PCR; in TCRdb, only in-frame clones are kept and a portion is missing. The D gene and trimming were derived from the DNA, and the V and J assignments and clone size from that table. The sample holds some 90,000 clones, about three quarters seen once. This entry comes from a study of cytomegalovirus exposure and HLA in healthy donors. Study-wide results and limits: A later analysis associated some 16,000 TCR beta sequences with HLA alleles at a 0.05 false discovery rate.

The CDR3 sequence is 14 residues long. The V end lost 2 bases, the J end lost 3 bases, and 10 bases lay between the germline ends. The germline V gene encodes CDR1 SGHTA and CDR2 FQGNSA. Specimen: PBMCs. The sequence was collected from a man aged 60-69 years in good health and CMV-seronegative. This chain uses TRBV7-2 with TRBJ1-2; D unclear. The CDR3 sequence is CASSLHGGDYGYTF. The CDR3, as DNA: TGTGCCAGCAGCTTACACGGCGGAGACTATGGCTACACCTTC.